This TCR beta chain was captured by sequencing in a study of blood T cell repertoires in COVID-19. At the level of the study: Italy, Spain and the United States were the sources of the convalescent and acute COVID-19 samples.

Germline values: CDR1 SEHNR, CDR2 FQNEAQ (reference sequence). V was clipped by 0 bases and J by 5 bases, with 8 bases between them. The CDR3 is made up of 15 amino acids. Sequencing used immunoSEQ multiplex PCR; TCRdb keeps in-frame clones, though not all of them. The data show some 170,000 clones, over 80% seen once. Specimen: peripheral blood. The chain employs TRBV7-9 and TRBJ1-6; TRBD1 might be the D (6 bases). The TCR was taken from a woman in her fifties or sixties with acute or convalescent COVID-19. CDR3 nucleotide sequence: TGTGCCAGCAGCTTAGCTGGGGGCAATAATTCACCCCTCCACTTT. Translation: CASSLAGGNNSPLHF.